This T cell receptor (beta chain) is from a study of graft-versus-host responses after intestinal transplantation. In the study overall: All recipients were given anti-thymocyte globulin induction, and tacrolimus and steroids were then administered for about three years. Whole-study results and caveats: The presence of high graft-versus-host to host-versus-graft clonal ratios in allografts characterized patients with graft-donor T cell macrochimerism.

Data came from immunoSEQ multiplex PCR; TCRdb stores just in-frame clones and leaves some out. The sample carries about 130,000 clones, around nine tenths recorded once. As concerns this clone: What it binds is unknown.

Trimming removed 6 bases from V and 7 bases from J, with 19 bases in between. This CDR3 region has 15 residues. Germline CDR1 reads KGHSH; CDR2 reads LQKENI. The TCR comes from a human donor who received an intestinal transplant. Sequencing used unstimulated CD4+ T cells sorted from spleen or lymph node cells, obtained before intestinal transplant. This chain joins TRBV18 and TRBJ1-5; a weak D match, TRBD1 (6 bases). In DNA form, the CDR3 reads TGTGCCAGCTCTATGCAGGGGTTCGTCTCCCAGCCCCAGCATTTT. Protein product: CASSMQGFVSQPQHF.